This TCR beta chain was sequenced during a study of blood T cells in healthy people across ages. CDR3 length: 21 amino acids. Trimming cost V 2 bases and J 0 bases; bases outside gene matches: 15. Germline-derived CDR1 and CDR2 are ENHRY and SYGVKD. This clonotype was seen more than once but under ten times. Primers used in a second PCR of about 6 to 11 cycles were a sample-barcoded 5' primer and a J-beta primer mix. TCRdb independently ran MiXCR on the 5' RACE reads; one entry per CDR3 protein. The sample records under 1,100,000 distinct CDR3 sequences, under 30% being singletons. These data were also filed under a second study, of T cells of mothers and their children.

The source material was blood. The source of this sequence is a girl aged 2-9 years in good health. V is TRBV10-3 and J is TRBJ2-1; TRBD2 matches 11 bases. The CDR3 sequence is CAISEGAAGTSGLGSYNEQFF. Written as DNA, the CDR3 is TGTGCCATCAGTGAGGGGGCAGCCGGGACTAGCGGACTCGGCTCCTACAATGAGCAGTTCTTC.